This T cell receptor beta chain was sequenced in a study of T cell responses to AZD1222 COVID-19 vaccine. Study background: Analysis merged second doses at about 4 or about 12 weeks.

The CDR3 spans 13 residues. Trimming took off 6 bases at V and 5 bases at J, with 14 bases between the two ends. TCRdb's copy holds only in-frame clones and misses some; the assay was immunoSEQ multiplex PCR. The data show more than 110,000 clones, roughly 90% seen once. The chain employs TRBV12-3 or TRBV12-4 and TRBJ2-7, with D possibly matching TRBD1 (6 bases). This TCR was sampled from an adult in good health. Source: peripheral blood, taken on day 0 of AZD1222 vaccination. The CDR3 DNA reads as TGTGCCAGCAGGGTACAGGGCTACCACGAGCAGTACTTC. It is translated as CASRVQGYHEQYF.